Each of the 13 T cell receptor beta chains below was sequenced from the same sample in a study of cytomegalovirus exposure and HLA in healthy donors. With 60 Vbeta and 13 Jbeta primers, the PCR was carried out. Using immunoSEQ multiplex PCR, the repertoire was profiled, and TCRdb retains in-frame clones only, with some absent. The data hold under 110,000 clones, with 71% observed a single time. The material sequenced was PBMCs. These receptor sequences come from a female donor in good health and CMV-seronegative.

The genes are TRBV18 and TRBJ2-5; TRBD2 aligns across 7 bases. The DNA end is more similar to TRBJ2-7, so the J call may be wrong. The germline V gene encodes CDR1 KGHSH and CDR2 LQKENI. CDR3 length: 17 residues. The CDR3 loop is CASSPPGGGAGATEQYF. The CDR3 nucleotides are TGTGCCAGCTCACCACCAGGTGGAGGGGCGGGAGCGACCGAGCAGTACTTC.

The rearrangement joins TRBV27 to TRBJ2-7; D is possibly TRBD1 (6 bases). The CDR3 spans 18 residues. V was trimmed by 4 bases and J by 1 base, leaving 23 bases between them. CDR1 MNHEY and CDR2 SMNVEV come from the germline V gene (reference sequence). CDR3 loop: CASSSITPSTGFSYEQYF. In DNA form, the CDR3 reads TGTGCCAGCAGTTCGATTACCCCTTCGACAGGTTTTTCCTACGAGCAGTACTTC.

The rearrangement uses TRBV29-1 and TRBJ2-1; tentative D call: TRBD2 (5 bases). Germline CDR1 SQVTM, CDR2 ANQGSEA. Trimming took 8 bases from V and 5 from J, leaving 13 bases between them. CDR3 length: 12 residues. The CDR3 DNA is TGCAGCACCGGGCGGGCTGACAATGAGCAGTTCTTC. Residues: CSTGRADNEQFF.

The chain employs TRBV6-5 and TRBJ1-5, with D unresolved. With 6 bases removed from V and 0 bases from J, the gap between germline ends came to 9 bases. This CDR3 has 14 residues. Germline V lookup: CDR1 MNHEY, CDR2 SVGAGI. The chain's CDR3 is CASRPDNSNQPQHF. The CDR3 nucleotides are TGTGCCAGCAGGCCCGACAATAGCAATCAGCCCCAGCATTTT.

The gene calls are TRBV11-2 and TRBJ2-5; 10 nucleotides align to TRBD2. Trimming cost V 2 bases and J 5 bases; bases outside gene matches: 8. The CDR3 runs to 16 residues. The V gene's germline CDR1 is SGHAT and CDR2 FQNNGV. The CDR3 DNA reads TGTGCCAGCAGCTTACACCTAGCGGGAGTGGAGGAGACCCAGTACTTC. Its translation is CASSLHLAGVEETQYF. Full variable domain (missing parts from reference TRBV11-2 and TRBJ2-5): EAGVAQSPRYKIIEKRQSVAFWCNPISGHATLYWYQQILGQGPKLLIQFQNNGVVDDSQLPKDRFSAERLKGVDSTLKIQPAKLEDSAVYLCASSLHLAGVEETQYFGPGTRLLVL.

The rearrangement links TRBV7-2 to TRBJ2-1, with D unclear. Germline CDR1 is SGHTA and CDR2 is FQGNSA. The CDR3 extends over 13 amino acids. Trimming removed 2 bases from V and 4 bases from J, with 6 bases in between. In DNA, the CDR3 is TGTGCCAGCAGCTTACAACTATACAATGAGCAGTTCTTC. As protein: CASSLQLYNEQFF.

The genes are TRBV5-6 and TRBJ2-7; TRBD2 agrees at 9 bases. Germline V gene sequence: CDR1 SGHDT, CDR2 YYEEEE. CDR3 size: 15 residues. J lost 2 bases, V lost 2 bases, and 5 bases had no gene match. The CDR3 spells CASSLTSGPTYEQYF. DNA for the CDR3: TGTGCCAGCAGCTTAACTAGCGGGCCGACCTACGAGCAGTACTTC.

The chain joins TRBV10-2 to TRBJ2-5, with 10 bases that match TRBD2. Germline V CDR1 and CDR2: WSHSY, SAAADI. The CDR3 runs to 16 residues. V lost 5 bases to trimming and J lost 5 bases; unmatched junction nucleotides: 11. CDR3: CASSLSSGRVSETQYF. For the CDR3, the DNA is TGCGCCAGCAGTCTCTCCAGCGGGAGGGTTTCGGAGACCCAGTACTTC.

This clone was observed once. This chain uses TRBV5-4 with TRBJ2-3, with 8 bases fitting TRBD1. CDR1 SGHNT and CDR2 YYREEE come from the germline V gene (reference sequence). V lost 0 bases to trimming and J lost 5 bases; unmatched junction nucleotides: 2. The CDR3 spans 14 residues. CDR3 region: CASSLGDRLDTQYF. The CDR3 DNA reads as TGTGCCAGCAGCTTGGGGGACAGGCTAGATACGCAGTATTTT. Using reference TRBV5-4 and TRBJ2-3 for the parts outside the CDR3, the full variable domain is ETGVTQSPTHLIKTRGQQVTLRCSSQSGHNTVSWYQQALGQGPQFIFQYYREEENGRGNFPPRFSGLQFPNYSSELNVNALELDDSALYLCASSLGDRLDTQYFGPGTRLTVL.

V and J are TRBV18 and TRBJ2-3; possibly TRBD2 for D (6 bases). V was pared by 0 bases and J by 1 base, with 11 bases between. This CDR3 has 16 residues. Germline loops: CDR1 KGHSH, CDR2 LQKENI. CDR3 in amino acids: CASSPPGRGRTDTQYF. The CDR3, as DNA: TGTGCCAGCTCACCACCGGGGCGGGGACGCACAGATACGCAGTATTTT.

The V and J genes are TRBV2 and TRBJ2-1; 11 bases line up with TRBD2. CDR1 is SNHLY, CDR2 FYNNEI, per germline. CDR3 length equals 13 residues. V shed 6 bases, J shed 6 bases, and the junction held 1 base outside the gene matches. CDR3 in amino acids: CASRLAGVNEQFF. CDR3 sequence (DNA): TGTGCCAGCAGACTAGCGGGAGTCAATGAGCAGTTCTTC. Combining the CDR3 with reference TRBV2 and TRBJ2-1 gives the whole variable domain EPEVTQTPSHQVTQMGQEVILRCVPISNHLYFYWYRQILGQKVEFLVSFYNNEISEKSEIFDDQFSVERPDGSNFTLKIRSTKLEDSAMYFCASRLAGVNEQFFGPGTRLTVL.

The CDR3 protein is CASSWGGGEQFF. CDR3 in DNA: TGTGCCAGCAGCTGGGGAGGGGGTGAGCAGTTCTTC. The rearrangement links TRBV6-5 to TRBJ2-1, with D maybe TRBD2 (7 bases). This CDR3 spans 12 amino acids. Trimming removed 6 bases at V and 9 bases at J, with 12 bases between. Germline assignment: CDR1 MNHEY and CDR2 SVGAGI.

The gene calls are TRBV11-2 and TRBJ2-1; D remains ambiguous. V shed 6 bases and J shed 0 bases, with 18 bases lying between them. This CDR3 region has 17 residues. CDR1 is SGHAT, CDR2 FQNNGV, per germline. The CDR3 DNA reads as TGTGCCAGCAGTCTAGAGGATCGGATTAGCTCCTACAATGAGCAGTTCTTC. It translates to CASSLEDRISSYNEQFF.